This T cell receptor (beta chain) was observed in a study of shared clonotypes between healthy human individuals. A remark on this clone: Its antigen is currently unknown.

Trimming stripped 1 base from V and 7 bases from J, with 10 bases between. This CDR3 region has 13 residues. Germline V lookup: CDR1 SEHNR, CDR2 FQNEAQ (reference sequence). Naive CD8 populations comprised CD45RO-negative cells positively selected for CCR7, excluding terminally differentiated effector memory CD45RA+ cells. Generated by immunoSEQ multiplex PCR, the TCRdb table keeps only in-frame clones and is missing some. In the table there are millions of clones, about 95% of which are singletons. Study outcomes and limitations: Generally, naive subsets came out with larger estimated richness than memory subsets. Compared with clonotypes that all four donors shared, non-shared clonotypes had lower generation probabilities. The study found roughly 5% of naive CD4 clonotypes shared across a few donors. Clonotype sharing among donors likely depends on sequencing depth.

Sequencing was done on a sample of naive CD8+ T cells sorted from blood. The TCR comes from a man aged 18-30 years in good health. The chain has TRBV7-9 and TRBJ1-1; D is perhaps TRBD1 (6 bases). The CDR3 bases are TGTGCCAGCAGCTTAGAGGGGGGGCGTGAAGCTTTCTTT. Translation: CASSLEGGREAFF. Full variable domain (rest looked up from reference TRBV7-9 and TRBJ1-1): DTGVSQNPRHKITKRGQNVTFRCDPISEHNRLYWYRQTLGQGPEFLTYFQNEAQLEKSRLLSDRFSAERPKGSFSTLEIQRTEQGDSAMYLCASSLEGGREAFFGQGTRLTVV.